This TCR beta chain was captured by sequencing in a study of shared clonotypes between healthy human individuals. The CD4+ fraction was divided into a CD45RA+ naive subset and a CD45RA-negative memory subset. This table comes from immunoSEQ multiplex PCR, and its TCRdb copy is limited to in-frame clones, with some not included. The profile covers some 500,000 clones, with 95% to 96% appearing a single time and about 0.067% taken by the ten largest. The ends lost 1 base at V and 1 base at J; junction bases unmatched: 16. This CDR3 has 21 residues. Per the germline V gene, CDR1 is MDHEN and CDR2 is SYDVKM.

This sequence was found in a woman aged 30 to 39 in good health. This chain uses TRBV28 with TRBJ2-3, with 11 bases lining up with TRBD2. The sequenced sample consisted of naive CD4+ T cells sorted from blood. The subset: CD45RA+ positively selected. The CDR3 loop reads CASSLYFSLTSGSLGTDTQYF. The CDR3 DNA follows: TGTGCCAGCAGTTTATACTTTTCTCTAACTAGCGGGAGTCTTGGCACAGATACGCAGTATTTT.